This T cell receptor beta chain was recovered during a study of cytomegalovirus exposure and HLA in healthy donors. The PCR had 60 Vbeta and 13 Jbeta primers. Repertoires were generated with immunoSEQ multiplex PCR, while TCRdb's copy carries only in-frame clones and drops some. This sample has some 200,000 clones, with approximately 88% found just once. J lost 9 bases, V lost 5 bases, and 17 bases had no gene match. From germline, CDR1 is MDHEN and CDR2 SYDVKM. The length of the CDR3 is 16 residues. The rearrangement links TRBV28 to TRBJ2-3, with TRBD2 matching 7 bases. The origin of this receptor is a woman in her fifties or sixties in good health and CMV-seropositive. Sequenced material: PBMCs. Here the CDR3 reads CASSVGTKGPRETQYF. The CDR3 bases are TGTGCCAGCAGTGTCGGGACTAAGGGACCCAGGGAGACGCAGTATTTT.